These T cell receptor beta chains were read from a single sample in a study of blood T cell repertoires in COVID-19. Sequencing was performed with immunoSEQ multiplex PCR; in TCRdb, only in-frame clones are kept and a portion is missing. This repertoire shows approximately 140,000 clones, approximately 84% found once; its top ten account for 5.5%. Material for sequencing was PBMCs or T cells enriched from blood (not recorded which). The source is a man in his forties or fifties with acute COVID-19. Each CDR3 is given with its conserved first and last residue. D genes are given only for firm matches. Part of the rows lack a size; the others show once, few, many or a class for expanded clones.

cdr3_nt | cdr3_aa | d_call | j_call | v_call | clone_size
TGTGCCAGCAGCCACCAGGGTAACTACGAGCAGTACTTC | CASSHQGNYEQYF | . | TRBJ2-7 | TRBV7-9 | .
TGTGCCAGCAGGCTTATTACTGCTAACACCGGGGAGCTGTTTTTT | CASRLITANTGELFF | . | TRBJ2-2 | TRBV7-2 | .
TGTGCCAGCAGCCAACTAGCGGGCTCCTACGAGCAGTACTTC | CASSQLAGSYEQYF | TRBD2 | TRBJ2-7 | TRBV14 | .
TGCAGCGTTGTCCCTCCACCGCCGATTCTAGGCTACACCTTC | CSVVPPPPILGYTF | . | TRBJ1-2 | TRBV29-1 | .
TGTGCCAGCAGCCTAGGACAGGGGAGAGGCACCTTC | CASSLGQGRGTF | TRBD1 | TRBJ1-2 | TRBV13 | once
TGTGCCAGCTCTCTAAGGGGGCCCATGGACACTGAAGCTTTCTTT | CASSLRGPMDTEAFF | TRBD1 | TRBJ1-1 | TRBV18 | few
TGTGCCAGCAGCCTCCGATTGAGCTCCTACAATGAGCAGTTCTTC | CASSLRLSSYNEQFF | . | TRBJ2-1 | TRBV5-4 | .
TGTGCCTGGAGTGTAGCCCCATATCAGCCCCAGCATTTT | CAWSVAPYQPQHF | . | TRBJ1-5 | TRBV30 | .
TGCGCCAGCAGCCAAGGGGGGCGGGGGCCGTCAAATCAGCCCCAGCATTTT | CASSQGGRGPSNQPQHF | . | TRBJ1-5 | TRBV4-1 | .
TGTGCCAGCAGGGGGAGGACTAGCGGGCGCGAGACCCAGTACTTC | CASRGRTSGRETQYF | TRBD2 | TRBJ2-5 | TRBV2 | .
TGTGCCAGCAGCTTAGGTGCCAGCCAAGAGACCCAGTACTTC | CASSLGASQETQYF | . | TRBJ2-5 | TRBV11-3 | .
TGTGCCAGCAGTTTAGGGGGGAGCCTCAATGAGCAGTTCTTC | CASSLGGSLNEQFF | . | TRBJ2-1 | TRBV28 | .
TGTGCCAGCAGCCCCTTCCAAGAGACCCAGTACTTC | CASSPFQETQYF | . | TRBJ2-5 | TRBV6-2/TRBV6-3 | few
TGTGCCAGCAGCGAGGCGCTGGGCGGGAACGGCGAGCAGTACTTC | CASSEALGGNGEQYF | . | TRBJ2-7 | TRBV7-6 | .
TGTGCCAGCAGCGGACTAGCGGGGGTTCCCTACGAGCAGTACTTC | CASSGLAGVPYEQYF | TRBD2 | TRBJ2-7 | TRBV7-2 | .
TGTGCCAGCAGCCAAGATTCGGCAGATACGCAGTATTTT | CASSQDSADTQYF | . | TRBJ2-3 | TRBV3-1/TRBV3-2 | .
TGTGCCAGCAGCAAGGGACAGGGTGGGGATTCACCCCTCCACTTT | CASSKGQGGDSPLHF | TRBD1 | TRBJ1-6 | TRBV3-1/TRBV3-2 | .
TGTGCCATCAGTACTAGCGCCTACAATGAGCAGTTCTTC | CAISTSAYNEQFF | TRBD2 | TRBJ2-1 | TRBV10-3 | .
TGTGCCAGCAGTAACACCCCCCCGGAGACCCAGTACTTC | CASSNTPPETQYF | . | TRBJ2-5 | TRBV27 | .
TGTGCCAGCAGCGATCATTCACAGGGAAATGAAAAACTGTTTTTT | CASSDHSQGNEKLFF | . | TRBJ1-4 | TRBV28 | .
TGTGCCAGCAGAGGGACTTCGAGACAGCATTCCTACGAGCAGTACTTC | CASRGTSRQHSYEQYF | . | TRBJ2-7 | TRBV6-4 | .
TGTGCCAGTAGTCTAACTCCGGGACAGGGCTACAATGAGCAGTTCTTC | CASSLTPGQGYNEQFF | TRBD1 | TRBJ2-1 | TRBV19 | .
TGTGCCAGCAGCCCGACAGGGATCTCCTACAATGAGCAGTTCTTC | CASSPTGISYNEQFF | TRBD1 | TRBJ2-1 | TRBV11-2 | .
TGTGCCAGCAGCTTAAGGTACAGGGCCATGGATACGCAGTATTTT | CASSLRYRAMDTQYF | . | TRBJ2-3 | TRBV27 | .
TGTGCCAGCAGCCTAGGGACTAGAAGTCGGCGTGAGCAGTTCTTC | CASSLGTRSRREQFF | TRBD2 | TRBJ2-1 | TRBV4-2 | .
TGTGCCATCGGGGACATTGATAGCAATCAGCCCCAGCATTTT | CAIGDIDSNQPQHF | . | TRBJ1-5 | TRBV10-3 | .